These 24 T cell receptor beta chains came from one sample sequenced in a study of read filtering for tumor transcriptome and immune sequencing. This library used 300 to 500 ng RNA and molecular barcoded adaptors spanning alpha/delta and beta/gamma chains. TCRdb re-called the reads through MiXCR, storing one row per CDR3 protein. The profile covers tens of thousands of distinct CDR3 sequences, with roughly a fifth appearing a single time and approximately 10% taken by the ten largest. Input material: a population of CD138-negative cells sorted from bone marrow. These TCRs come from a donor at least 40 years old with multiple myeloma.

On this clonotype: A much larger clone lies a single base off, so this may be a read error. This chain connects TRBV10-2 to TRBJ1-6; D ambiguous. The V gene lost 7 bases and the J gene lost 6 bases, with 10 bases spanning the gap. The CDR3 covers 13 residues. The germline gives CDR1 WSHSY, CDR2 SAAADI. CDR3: CASTEGRNSPLHF. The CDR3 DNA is TGCGCCAGCACCGAGGGCCGTAATTCACCCCTCCACTTT.

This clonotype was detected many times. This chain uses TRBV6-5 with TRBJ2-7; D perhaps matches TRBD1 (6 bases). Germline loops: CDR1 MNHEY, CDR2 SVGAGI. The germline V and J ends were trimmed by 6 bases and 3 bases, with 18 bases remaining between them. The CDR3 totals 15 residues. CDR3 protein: CASRHGQLAGYEQYF. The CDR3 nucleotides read TGTGCCAGCAGACACGGACAGTTAGCAGGCTACGAGCAGTACTTC.

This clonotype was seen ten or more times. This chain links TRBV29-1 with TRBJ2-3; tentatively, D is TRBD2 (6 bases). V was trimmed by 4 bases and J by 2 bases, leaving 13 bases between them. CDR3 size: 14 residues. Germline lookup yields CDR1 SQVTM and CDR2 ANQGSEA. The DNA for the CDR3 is TGCAGCGTTGGTCCCGGGGGAATCACAGATACGCAGTATTTT. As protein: CSVGPGGITDTQYF.

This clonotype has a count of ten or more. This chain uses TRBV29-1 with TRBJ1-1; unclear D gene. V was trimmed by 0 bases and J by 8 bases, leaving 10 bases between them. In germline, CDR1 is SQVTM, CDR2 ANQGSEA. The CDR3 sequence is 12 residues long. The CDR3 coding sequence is TGCAGCGTTGAAGATCTTAAACAGGAAGCTTTCTTT. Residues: CSVEDLKQEAFF.

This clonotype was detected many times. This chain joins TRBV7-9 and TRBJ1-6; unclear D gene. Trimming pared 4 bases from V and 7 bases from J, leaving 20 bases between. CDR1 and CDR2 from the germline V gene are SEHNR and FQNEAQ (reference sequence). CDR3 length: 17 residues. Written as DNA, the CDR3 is TGTGCCAGCAGCTCACGAATTGAGGCCCTTTCAAATTCACCCCTCCACTTT. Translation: CASSSRIEALSNSPLHF.

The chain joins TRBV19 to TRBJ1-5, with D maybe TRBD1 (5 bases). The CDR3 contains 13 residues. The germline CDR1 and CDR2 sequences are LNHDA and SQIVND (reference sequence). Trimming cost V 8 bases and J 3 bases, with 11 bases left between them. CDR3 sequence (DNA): TGTGCCAGTGGAGACAGTACCAATCAGCCCCAGCATTTT. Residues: CASGDSTNQPQHF.

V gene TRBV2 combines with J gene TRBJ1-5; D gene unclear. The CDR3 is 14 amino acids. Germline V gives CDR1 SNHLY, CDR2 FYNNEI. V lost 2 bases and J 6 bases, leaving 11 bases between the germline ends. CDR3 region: CASSETSAAQPQHF. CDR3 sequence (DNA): TGTGCCAGCAGTGAAACCAGTGCCGCTCAGCCCCAGCATTTT.

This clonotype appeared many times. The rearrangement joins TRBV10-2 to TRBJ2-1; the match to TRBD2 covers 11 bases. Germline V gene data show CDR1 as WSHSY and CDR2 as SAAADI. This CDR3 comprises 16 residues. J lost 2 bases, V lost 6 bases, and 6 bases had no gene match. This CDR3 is CASRGTSGAPYNEQFF. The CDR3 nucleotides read TGCGCCAGCAGGGGGACTAGCGGCGCTCCCTACAATGAGCAGTTCTTC.

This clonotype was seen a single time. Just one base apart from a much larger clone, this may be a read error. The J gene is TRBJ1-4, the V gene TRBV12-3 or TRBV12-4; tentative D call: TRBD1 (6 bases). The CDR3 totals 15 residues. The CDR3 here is CAGRRSGATGEKLFF. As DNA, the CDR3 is TGTGCCGGCAGAAGATCAGGGGCAACGGGAGAAAAACTGTTTTTT.

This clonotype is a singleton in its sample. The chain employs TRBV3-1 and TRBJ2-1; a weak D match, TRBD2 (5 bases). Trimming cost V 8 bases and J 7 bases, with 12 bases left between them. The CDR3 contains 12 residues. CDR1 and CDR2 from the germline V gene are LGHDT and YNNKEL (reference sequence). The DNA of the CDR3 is TGTGCCAGCCTAGACGAGGGTAATGAGCAGTTCTTC. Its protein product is CASLDEGNEQFF.

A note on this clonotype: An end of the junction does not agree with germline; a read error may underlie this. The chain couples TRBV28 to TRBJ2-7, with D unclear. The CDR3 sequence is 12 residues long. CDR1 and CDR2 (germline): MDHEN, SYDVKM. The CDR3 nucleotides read TGTGCCGGCAGTTTTCTCTCCTACGAGCAGTACTTC. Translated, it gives CAGSFLSYEQYF. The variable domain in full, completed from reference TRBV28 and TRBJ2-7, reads DVKVTQSSRYLVKRTGEKVFLECVQDMDHENMFWYRQDPGLGLRLIYFSYDVKMKEKGDIPEGYSVSREKKERFSLILESASTNQTSMYLCAGSFLSYEQYFGPGTRLTVT.

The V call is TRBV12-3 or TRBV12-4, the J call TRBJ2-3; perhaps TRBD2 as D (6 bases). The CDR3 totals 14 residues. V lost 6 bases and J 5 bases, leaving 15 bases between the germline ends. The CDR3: CASRYPGTLDTQYF. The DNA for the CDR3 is TGTGCCAGCAGGTACCCGGGGACTCTAGATACGCAGTATTTT.

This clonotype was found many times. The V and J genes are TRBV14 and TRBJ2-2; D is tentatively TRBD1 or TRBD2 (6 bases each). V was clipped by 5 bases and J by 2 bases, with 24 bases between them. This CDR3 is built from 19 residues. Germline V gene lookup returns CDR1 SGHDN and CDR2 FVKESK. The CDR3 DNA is TGTGCCAGCAGCACCAGTCACGGGGGCCCTATACTCAACACCGGGGAGCTGTTTTTT. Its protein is CASSTSHGGPILNTGELFF.

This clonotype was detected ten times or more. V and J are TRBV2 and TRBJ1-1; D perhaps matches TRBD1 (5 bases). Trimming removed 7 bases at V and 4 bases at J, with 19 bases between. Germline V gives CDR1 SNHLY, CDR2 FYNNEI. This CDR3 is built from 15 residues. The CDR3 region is CASIDPGSGGTEAFF. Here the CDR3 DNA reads TGTGCCAGCATCGATCCGGGCTCGGGGGGCACTGAAGCTTTCTTT.

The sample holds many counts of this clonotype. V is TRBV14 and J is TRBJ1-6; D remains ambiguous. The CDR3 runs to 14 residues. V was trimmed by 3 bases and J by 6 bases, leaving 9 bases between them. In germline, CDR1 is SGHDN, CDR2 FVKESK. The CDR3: CASSQRTINSPLHF. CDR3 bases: TGTGCCAGCAGCCAGAGGACCATTAATTCACCCCTCCACTTT.

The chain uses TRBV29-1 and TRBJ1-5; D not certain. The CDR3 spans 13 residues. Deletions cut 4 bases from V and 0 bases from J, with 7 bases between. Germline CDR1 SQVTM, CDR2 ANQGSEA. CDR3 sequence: CSVGWYSNQPQHF. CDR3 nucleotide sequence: TGCAGCGTTGGATGGTATAGCAATCAGCCCCAGCATTTT.

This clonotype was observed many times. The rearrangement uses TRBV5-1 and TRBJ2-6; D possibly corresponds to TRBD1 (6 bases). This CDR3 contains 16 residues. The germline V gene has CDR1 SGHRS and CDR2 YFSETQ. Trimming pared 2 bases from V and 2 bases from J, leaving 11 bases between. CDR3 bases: TGCGCCAGCAGCTTTACAGGGCGTACTGGGGCCAACGTCCTGACTTTC. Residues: CASSFTGRTGANVLTF. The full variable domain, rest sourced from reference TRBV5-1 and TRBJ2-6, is KAGVTQTPRYLIKTRGQQVTLSCSPISGHRSVSWYQQTPGQGLQFLFEYFSETQRNKGNFPGRFSGRQFSNSRSEMNVSTLELGDSALYLCASSFTGRTGANVLTFGAGSRLTVL.

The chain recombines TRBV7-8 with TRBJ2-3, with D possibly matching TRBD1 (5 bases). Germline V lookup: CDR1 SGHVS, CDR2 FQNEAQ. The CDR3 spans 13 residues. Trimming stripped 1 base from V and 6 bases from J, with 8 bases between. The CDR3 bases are TGTGCCAGCAGCTTAGGCTGGGGCGATACGCAGTATTTT. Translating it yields CASSLGWGDTQYF.

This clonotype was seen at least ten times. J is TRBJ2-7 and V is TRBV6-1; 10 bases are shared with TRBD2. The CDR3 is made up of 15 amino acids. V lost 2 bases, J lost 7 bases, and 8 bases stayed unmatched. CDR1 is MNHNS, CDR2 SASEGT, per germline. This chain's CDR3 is CASSERLAGVWEQYF. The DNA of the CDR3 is TGTGCCAGCAGTGAAAGACTAGCGGGTGTTTGGGAGCAGTACTTC.

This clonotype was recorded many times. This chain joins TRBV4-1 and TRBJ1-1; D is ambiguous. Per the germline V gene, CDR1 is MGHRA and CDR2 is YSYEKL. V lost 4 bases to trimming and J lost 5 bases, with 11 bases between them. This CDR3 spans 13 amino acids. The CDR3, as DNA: TGCGCCAGCAGCCCAAATGCGGGGACTGAAGCTTTCTTT. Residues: CASSPNAGTEAFF.

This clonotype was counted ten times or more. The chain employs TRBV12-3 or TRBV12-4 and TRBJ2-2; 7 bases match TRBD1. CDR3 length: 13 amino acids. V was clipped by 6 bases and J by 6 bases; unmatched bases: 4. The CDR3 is CASRLQGPGELFF. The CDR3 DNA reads TGTGCCAGCAGATTACAGGGGCCCGGGGAGCTGTTTTTT.

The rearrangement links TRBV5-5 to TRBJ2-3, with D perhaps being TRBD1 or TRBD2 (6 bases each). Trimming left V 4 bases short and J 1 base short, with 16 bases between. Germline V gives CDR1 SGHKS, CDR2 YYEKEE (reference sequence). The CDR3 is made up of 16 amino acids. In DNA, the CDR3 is TGTGCCAGCAGCAAATGGGGGGCACAGCGCACAGATACGCAGTATTTT. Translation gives CASSKWGAQRTDTQYF.

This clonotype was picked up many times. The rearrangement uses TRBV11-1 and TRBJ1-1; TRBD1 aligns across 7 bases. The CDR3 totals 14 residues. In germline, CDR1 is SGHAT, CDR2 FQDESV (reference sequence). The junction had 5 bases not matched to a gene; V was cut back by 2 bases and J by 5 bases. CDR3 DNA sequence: TGTGCCAGCAGCTTAATACAGGGGCAAACTGAAGCTTTCTTT. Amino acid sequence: CASSLIQGQTEAFF.

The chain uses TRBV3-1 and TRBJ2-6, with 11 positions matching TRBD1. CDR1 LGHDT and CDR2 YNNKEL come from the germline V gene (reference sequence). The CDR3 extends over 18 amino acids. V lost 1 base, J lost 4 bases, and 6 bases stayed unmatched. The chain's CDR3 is CASSQVDRGRAGANVLTF. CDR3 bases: TGTGCCAGCAGCCAAGTGGACAGGGGGCGAGCCGGGGCCAACGTCCTGACTTTC.